The clone carrying this T cell receptor (beta chain) was counted ten times or more. Its specificity is not known. The sample belongs to a study of T cell repertoires in cytomegalovirus infection. Regarding the study as a whole: Totalled public TCR beta family frequency picked out people who carried CMV plus the relevant HLA.

TCRdb re-derived calls from the reads in MiXCR, one entry per CDR3 protein. The sample carries around 550,000 distinct CDR3 sequences, about a quarter recorded once. Trimming took 2 bases from V and 2 from J; bases not matched to a gene: 1. Looked up from germline, CDR1 is SGHTA and CDR2 is FQGNSA. The CDR3 has 14 residues. The sequenced sample consisted of PBMCs. The J gene is TRBJ2-3, the V gene TRBV7-2; TRBD1 matches at 7 bases. This TCR derives from a human donor in good health (CMV status not recorded). Some clones in this sample may be carry-over from other donors' samples. The CDR3 loop reads CASSLTGDTDTQYF. In DNA form, the CDR3 reads TGTGCCAGCAGCTTAACAGGGGACACAGATACGCAGTATTTT.